The T cell receptor beta chain described here comes from a study of T cell clones after liver transplantation (dated by TCRdb to between 2018 and 2021). For context, the study as a whole: Samples were obtained from ITN030ST, a randomized trial in which withdrawal of immunosuppression was attempted within 2 years of liver transplantation. Blood samples were collected pre-transplant, pre-randomization before withdrawal, and post-randomization after either full withdrawal or failed withdrawal. Subjects received no induction therapy and standard immunosuppression until randomization at 12-24 months post-transplant. Tolerance was defined as complete immunosuppression withdrawal for at least one year with no rise in liver enzymes beyond twice the upper limit of normal. After a pre-transplant mixed lymphocyte reaction, TCRbeta sequencing was used to pinpoint donor-reactive T cell clones, which were subsequently tracked in post-transplant blood. Of the eight recipients, three were HCV-positive, while the remaining recipients had been transplanted for non-autoimmune, non-viral indications. Third party-reactive TCRbeta sequences from pre-transplant MLRs were also identified as an antigen-independent comparator for donor-reactive sequences. Of the 8 liver transplant recipients making up the studied cohort, 3 were classified as tolerant and 5 as non-tolerant. General study outcomes and caveats: Because no allograft tissue specimens were available, donor-reactive T cells may have migrated into the graft instead of being deleted. When repertoire turnover was accounted for, significantly reduced detection of donor-reactive sequences was found in 7 of 8 subjects for CD4 and in 8 of 8 subjects for CD8. Because of small, heterogeneous patient numbers and non-standardized post-transplant time points, the conclusions were only preliminary. In most of the 8 subjects, circulating donor-reactive CD4 TCRbeta sequences decreased significantly after transplant, regardless of tolerance or HCV status. The decline in donor-reactive sequences exceeded the decline in third party-reactive sequences, suggesting partial antigen-specific deletion that was unrelated to withdrawal success. In two subjects, low numbers of available donor cells limited the measurable donor-reactive repertoire.

Taken from the germline V gene, the CDR1 and CDR2 loops are SQVTM and ANQGSEA. The CDR3, cysteine through phenylalanine, is 12 amino acids long. Only the CDR3 region is kept as DNA, spanning 36 bases read in frame from base 1. V is cut by 6 bases and J by 3 bases, and the space between the germline ends is 12 bases. High-throughput TCRbeta CDR3 sequencing of frozen genomic DNA was performed by immunoSEQ, including PCR amplification, mapping, bias correction and internal controls. Per the authors' processing: Productive rearrangements were retained, and unique TCRbeta sequences were defined by the CDR3 nucleotide sequence together with the V and J gene. Donor-reactive sequences required at least 5-fold expansion in CFSE-low cells versus unstimulated pre-transplant cells and at least 0.01% frequency. Per-subject minimum frequency thresholds, based on the lowest-template unstimulated sample, ensured at least 90% detection power. Repertoire turnover was measured by Jensen-Shannon divergence between the top 1000 TCRbeta sequences post- and pre-transplant. Two-sided Fisher's exact tests were used to test for changes in how often donor-reactive sequences were detected. What TCRdb holds here is the immuneACCESS table cut down to in-frame rearrangements. Part of the clones is not present; checked against another copy, under half of the missing clones reflect an unresolved V gene, and the others are unexplained. For V, J and clone size, that table is used; D and trimming come from the DNA. In all, the sample holds roughly 67,000 clones, and around 93% of those were seen once. The top ten hold approximately 1% of the sample.

Unstimulated PBMCs, after thawing, were stained for CD3, CD4 and CD8 and then FACS-sorted into CD3+CD4+ and CD3+CD8+ populations. All 8 studied subjects were randomized to immunosuppression withdrawal. Genomic DNA was isolated with the Qiagen DNeasy Blood and Tissue Kit. A word on this clone: The target of this receptor is not known. Base qualities are not at hand, and no much larger clone is one base apart.

The starting material was CD4+ T cells from blood, obtained less than 26 months after liver transplant. This sequence was found in a human patient who received a liver transplant. Following transplantation, part of the T cell population may be supplied by the graft donor rather than the patient. The chain was built from TRBV29-1 and TRBJ2-7, and possibly TRBD2, on 5 matching bases. The DNA is TGCAGCGTAACTAGAAGTGGCTACGAGCAGTACTTC. The resulting protein is CSVTRSGYEQYF.